Shown below are 16 T cell receptor beta chains from a single sample sequenced in a study of post-analysis software for immune sequencing data. These TCRs are of unknown antigen specificity. Study results and limitations: The five TRBV segments detected at higher frequency in patients than in controls included TRBV5-6, TRBV5-1 and TRBV20-1.

The TCR beta cDNA libraries carried unique molecular identifiers. MiXCR, run by TCRdb on the PCR reads, gives a single entry per CDR3 protein. The data show 700,000 to 800,000 distinct CDR3 sequences, about 32% seen once. The specimen was blood. These receptors were obtained from a girl between 5 and 17 years old with multiple sclerosis.

The chain carries TRBV29-1 and TRBJ2-5, with 10 bases lining up with TRBD2. The germline V gene encodes CDR1 SQVTM and CDR2 ANQGSEA. The CDR3 contains 14 residues. J was trimmed by 4 bases and V by 5 bases; bases with no gene match: 7. DNA for the CDR3: TGCAGCGTTCGGCCTAGCGGGAGTAGAGAGACCCAGTACTTC. It translates to CSVRPSGSRETQYF.

The CDR3: CASSGRIAYEQYF. For the CDR3, the DNA is TGTGCCAGCAGCGGGCGGATAGCCTACGAGCAGTACTTC. The chain uses TRBV2 and TRBJ2-7; no definite D call. This CDR3 comprises 13 residues. The V end was cut by 6 bases, the J end by 2 bases, with 11 bases between. CDR1 is SNHLY, CDR2 FYNNEI, per germline.

As concerns this clonotype: Compared with germline, one end of the junction differs, possibly owing to a read error. The gene calls are TRBV20-1 and TRBJ2-1; D is undetermined. The CDR3 has 15 residues. Germline assignment: CDR1 DFQATT and CDR2 SNEGSKA (reference sequence). The CDR3: CSAGDPAPLSAEQFF. The CDR3 region has the DNA TGCAGTGCTGGAGATCCGGCACCTTTAAGCGCTGAGCAGTTCTTC.

This clonotype was recorded many times. CDR3 DNA sequence: TGCAGTGCAATCCCGAGCACAGATACGCAGTATTTT. Amino acids: CSAIPSTDTQYF. The chain uses TRBV20-1 and TRBJ2-3, with no clear D. The germline CDR1 and CDR2 sequences are DFQATT and SNEGSKA (reference sequence). Trimming left V 6 bases short and J 0 bases short, with 7 bases between. This CDR3 has 12 residues.

This clonotype has more than one count but fewer than ten. The chain joins TRBV20-1 to TRBJ1-5, with D maybe TRBD1 (5 bases). V lost 6 bases and J lost 4, with 22 bases in between. Germline loops: CDR1 DFQATT, CDR2 SNEGSKA (reference sequence). The CDR3 has 16 amino acids. The CDR3 region is CSANRPGRGGNQPQHF. CDR3 nucleotide sequence: TGCAGTGCGAATCGACCGGGACGCGGAGGGAATCAGCCCCAGCATTTT.

This clonotype was seen a handful of times. V gene TRBV20-1 combines with J gene TRBJ2-3; D is ambiguous. Trimming removed 3 bases from V and 1 base from J, with 20 bases in between. The germline gives CDR1 DFQATT, CDR2 SNEGSKA (reference sequence). The CDR3 sequence is 17 residues long. The CDR3 protein is CSARTALLVPRTDTQYF. DNA of the CDR3: TGCAGTGCTAGGACCGCCCTACTCGTACCCCGCACAGATACGCAGTATTTT.

The chain's CDR3 is CASSLDPGVYEQYF. The CDR3 region has the DNA TGTGCCAGCAGTTTAGATCCTGGGGTTTACGAGCAGTACTTC. V gene TRBV12-3 or TRBV12-4 combines with J gene TRBJ2-7; D remains unclear. Trimming pared 1 base from V and 4 bases from J, leaving 11 bases between. CDR3 length equals 14 residues.

The rearrangement links TRBV28 to TRBJ2-5, with a possible D match to TRBD2 (6 bases). Germline V gene sequence: CDR1 MDHEN, CDR2 SYDVKM. V lost 6 bases and J 4 bases, leaving 12 bases between the germline ends. The CDR3 has 13 residues. As DNA, the CDR3 is TGTGCCAGCAGCCAATCCGGGGGAGAGACCCAGTACTTC. It is translated as CASSQSGGETQYF. Using reference TRBV28 and TRBJ2-5 for the parts outside the CDR3, the full variable domain is DVKVTQSSRYLVKRTGEKVFLECVQDMDHENMFWYRQDPGLGLRLIYFSYDVKMKEKGDIPEGYSVSREKKERFSLILESASTNQTSMYLCASSQSGGETQYFGPGTRLLVL.

The gene calls are TRBV7-2 and TRBJ2-3, with D tentatively TRBD1 (6 bases). Germline V CDR1 and CDR2: SGHTA, FQGNSA. Trimming pared 5 bases from V and 4 bases from J, leaving 13 bases between. The CDR3 is 14 amino acids. This chain's CDR3 is CASSPRQDSDTQYF. Written as DNA, the CDR3 is TGTGCCAGCAGCCCCCGACAGGACTCAGATACGCAGTATTTT.

This clonotype was counted a single time. This sequence joins TRBV4-1 and TRBJ2-1; TRBD2 matches 9 bases. The CDR3 is 17 residues long. CDR1 is MGHRA, CDR2 YSYEKL, per germline. V shed 3 bases, J shed 8 bases, and the junction held 14 bases outside the gene matches. The CDR3 here is CASSHHTIAGAGDEQFF. The CDR3 nucleotides read TGCGCCAGCAGCCATCACACCATAGCGGGAGCGGGAGATGAGCAGTTCTTC.

The chain combines TRBV7-9 with TRBJ2-1, with a weak D call TRBD1 (5 bases). The V gene's germline CDR1 is SEHNR and CDR2 FQNEAQ (reference sequence). The CDR3 loop spans 17 amino acids. The germline V and J ends were trimmed by 5 bases and 9 bases, with 26 bases remaining between them. CDR3 sequence (DNA): TGTGCCAGCAGCCCCCCGGGCGACAGTGTGCACGGTGGTGAGCAGTTCTTC. Amino acids: CASSPPGDSVHGGEQFF.

This clonotype was seen just once. The V call is TRBV7-9, the J call TRBJ2-5, with 13 positions matching TRBD2. Germline-derived CDR1 and CDR2 are SEHNR and FQNEAQ (reference sequence). V gave up 5 bases and J gave up 5 bases; unmatched junction bases: 11. The CDR3 has 17 amino acids. DNA for the CDR3: TGTGCCAGCAGCCCCCGACTAGCGGGAGGCCGTGTGGAGACCCAGTACTTC. It yields the protein CASSPRLAGGRVETQYF.

The chain uses TRBV27 and TRBJ2-3; D not certain. Germline loops: CDR1 MNHEY, CDR2 SMNVEV (reference sequence). Trimming shortened V by 2 bases and J by 0 bases, and 9 bases separated the two germline ends. The CDR3 sequence is 15 residues long. The CDR3 reads CASSLNIASTDTQYF. The DNA for the CDR3 is TGTGCCAGCAGTTTAAACATCGCTAGCACAGATACGCAGTATTTT.

This clonotype was recorded a few times. This chain uses TRBV4-2 with TRBJ2-3; the D call may be TRBD1 or TRBD2 (5 bases each). The CDR3 length is 17 residues. Trimming stripped 0 bases from V and 2 bases from J, with 15 bases between. CDR1 and CDR2 (germline): LGHNA, YNFKEQ. CDR3 residues: CASSQDPGPRYTDTQYF. For the CDR3, the DNA is TGTGCCAGCAGCCAAGATCCGGGGCCTCGATACACAGATACGCAGTATTTT.

This CDR3 reads CSVDRENTEAFF. The CDR3 region has the DNA TGCAGCGTGGACAGAGAGAACACTGAAGCTTTCTTT. The chain is built from TRBV29-1 and TRBJ1-1, with a possible D match to TRBD1 (6 bases). Germline V gives CDR1 SQVTM, CDR2 ANQGSEA. The V and J ends lost 6 bases and 1 base respectively, with 9 bases between them. This CDR3 is 12 amino acids long.

Points on this clonotype: The junction departs from germline at one end; a sequencing error may be responsible. The chain uses TRBV12-3 or TRBV12-4 and TRBJ2-7, with a tentative D call TRBD1 (6 bases). The CDR3 spans 12 residues. The CDR3 region has the DNA TGTACCAGCAGTCCGGACAGCTACGAGCAGTACTTC. Its translation: CTSSPDSYEQYF.